This T cell receptor beta chain stems from a study of blood T cell repertoires in COVID-19. Study in general: PBMCs, B-cell-depleted T cells, or T cells provided the cDNA or gDNA that made up the material.

CDR3 size: 15 residues. Trimming removed 7 bases at V and 1 base at J, with 14 bases between. Germline V gene lookup returns CDR1 MNHEY and CDR2 SVGAGI. Study processing details: It was from reference gene primer amplification that nucleated cell counts were estimated. Libraries were prepared by immunoSEQ multiplex PCR; TCRdb keeps only in-frame clonotypes and omits some of them. Clone size and V and J calls were adopted from that table, with D and trimming inferred from the DNA. The table records around 85,000 clones, around nine tenths of them present only once. This TCR derives from a man in his sixties with acute or convalescent COVID-19. Sample: peripheral blood. V gene TRBV6-5 combines with J gene TRBJ1-5; possible D gene TRBD1, 5 bases. This chain's CDR3 is CASTLREGSNQPQHF. CDR3 DNA: TGTGCCAGCACCCTGAGGGAGGGGAGCAATCAGCCCCAGCATTTT.